These T cell receptor beta chains were read from a single sample in a study of OX40 agonist ivuxolimab in advanced cancers. Profiling relied on immunoSEQ multiplex PCR, and the TCRdb table lists in-frame clones only, not all of them. The table shows about 72,000 clones, with about 85% occurring only once. The specimen comprised CD4+ or CD8+ T cells sorted from blood, sampled in a trial of the OX40 agonist ivuxolimab. Receptors originate from an adult with an advanced solid tumor such as melanoma, head and neck, liver or kidney cancer. The CDR3 runs from the conserved cysteine through the conserved F or W. A D gene is named only where the DNA matches it firmly. Clone size is given for some rows only: seen once, a few or many times, or a class if the clone is expanded.

j_call: TRBJ2-7
v_call: TRBV28
d_call: .
clone_size: .
cdr3_aa: CASSEGGAYEQYF
cdr3_nt: TGTGCCAGCAGTGAAGGGGGGGCCTACGAGCAGTACTTC

j_call: TRBJ1-5
v_call: TRBV29-1
d_call: TRBD1
clone_size: .
cdr3_aa: CSVVQGASDQPQHF
cdr3_nt: TGCAGCGTTGTACAGGGGGCTTCTGATCAGCCCCAGCATTTT

j_call: TRBJ2-1
v_call: TRBV11-2
d_call: .
clone_size: .
cdr3_aa: CASSLDQSNEQFF
cdr3_nt: TGTGCCAGCAGCTTAGATCAATCCAATGAGCAGTTCTTC

j_call: TRBJ1-5
v_call: TRBV6-1
d_call: .
clone_size: .
cdr3_aa: CASSDAYGTAQPQHF
cdr3_nt: TGTGCCAGCAGTGACGCTTACGGTACGGCTCAGCCCCAGCATTTT

j_call: TRBJ2-6
v_call: TRBV7-2
d_call: .
clone_size: many
cdr3_aa: CASSLGQGSSGANVLTF
cdr3_nt: TGTGCCAGCAGCTTAGGCCAGGGGAGCTCTGGGGCCAACGTCCTGACTTTC

j_call: TRBJ2-1
v_call: TRBV19
d_call: .
clone_size: .
cdr3_aa: CASSSLGPAVHEQFF
cdr3_nt: TGTGCCAGTAGTTCCCTAGGACCGGCTGTCCATGAGCAGTTCTTC

j_call: TRBJ1-2
v_call: TRBV11-3
d_call: .
clone_size: .
cdr3_aa: CASSTSPEVGYTF
cdr3_nt: TGTGCCAGCAGCACTAGCCCCGAGGTTGGCTACACCTTC

j_call: TRBJ1-6
v_call: TRBV5-5
d_call: TRBD1
clone_size: .
cdr3_aa: CASSLEWAGGNSPLHF
cdr3_nt: TGTGCCAGCAGCTTGGAATGGGCAGGGGGTAATTCACCCCTCCACTTT

j_call: TRBJ1-2
v_call: TRBV4-1
d_call: .
clone_size: once
cdr3_aa: CASSRDALYGYTF
cdr3_nt: TGCGCCAGCAGCCGGGACGCGCTATATGGCTACACCTTC

j_call: TRBJ2-5
v_call: TRBV6-6
d_call: .
clone_size: .
cdr3_aa: CASTRDYQETQYF
cdr3_nt: TGTGCCAGCACCAGGGACTACCAAGAGACCCAGTACTTC

j_call: TRBJ2-1
v_call: TRBV13
d_call: .
clone_size: .
cdr3_aa: CASTPPGLRNSYNEQFF
cdr3_nt: TGTGCCAGCACCCCACCGGGGCTCCGAAACTCCTACAATGAGCAGTTCTTC

j_call: TRBJ2-7
v_call: TRBV5-4
d_call: .
clone_size: .
cdr3_aa: CASSSGPPDHLEQYF
cdr3_nt: TGTGCCAGCAGCTCGGGACCGCCAGATCACCTCGAGCAGTACTTC

j_call: TRBJ2-1
v_call: TRBV7-2
d_call: TRBD2
clone_size: .
cdr3_aa: CASSLWTSSYNEQFF
cdr3_nt: TGTGCCAGCAGCTTATGGACTAGCAGCTACAATGAGCAGTTCTTC

j_call: TRBJ1-3
v_call: TRBV7-9
d_call: TRBD1
clone_size: .
cdr3_aa: CASSPDRSSSGNTIYF
cdr3_nt: TGTGCCAGCAGCCCGGACAGGTCCAGCTCTGGAAACACCATATATTTT

j_call: TRBJ1-1
v_call: TRBV11-3
d_call: .
clone_size: few
cdr3_aa: CASSLREMNTEAFF
cdr3_nt: TGTGCCAGCAGCCTACGGGAGATGAACACTGAAGCTTTCTTT

j_call: TRBJ1-4
v_call: TRBV10-2
d_call: TRBD1
clone_size: .
cdr3_aa: CASSEPQGASNEKLFF
cdr3_nt: TGCGCCAGCAGTGAGCCGCAGGGGGCATCTAATGAAAAACTGTTTTTT

j_call: TRBJ1-3
v_call: TRBV7-6
d_call: .
clone_size: .
cdr3_aa: CASSLALSSGNTIYF
cdr3_nt: TGTGCCAGCAGCTTGGCCCTCAGCTCTGGAAACACCATATATTTT

j_call: TRBJ2-2
v_call: TRBV5-5
d_call: TRBD2
clone_size: .
cdr3_aa: CASSWTSLAGELFF
cdr3_nt: TGTGCCAGCAGCTGGACTAGCCTTGCCGGGGAGCTGTTTTTT

j_call: TRBJ2-2
v_call: TRBV11-2
d_call: .
clone_size: .
cdr3_aa: CASSLSTGELFF
cdr3_nt: TGTGCCAGCAGCTTAAGCACCGGGGAGCTGTTTTTT

j_call: TRBJ2-3
v_call: TRBV19
d_call: TRBD2
clone_size: .
cdr3_aa: CASSAIAGDTDTQYF
cdr3_nt: TGTGCCAGTAGTGCTATAGCGGGCGACACAGATACGCAGTATTTT

j_call: TRBJ1-5
v_call: TRBV28
d_call: .
clone_size: .
cdr3_aa: CASRGVYSNQPQHF
cdr3_nt: TGTGCCAGCAGAGGGGTCTATAGCAATCAGCCCCAGCATTTT

j_call: TRBJ2-1
v_call: TRBV20-1
d_call: .
clone_size: .
cdr3_aa: CSARDKKQFF
cdr3_nt: TGCAGTGCTAGAGATAAAAAGCAGTTCTTC

j_call: TRBJ2-7
v_call: TRBV7-9
d_call: .
clone_size: .
cdr3_aa: CASSLEEGPYEQYF
cdr3_nt: TGTGCCAGCAGCTTAGAAGAGGGCCCCTACGAGCAGTACTTC

j_call: TRBJ2-1
v_call: TRBV7-6
d_call: .
clone_size: .
cdr3_aa: CASSSTVRSDEQFF
cdr3_nt: TGTGCCAGCAGCTCCACGGTCCGCTCCGATGAGCAGTTCTTC

j_call: TRBJ2-1
v_call: TRBV7-6
d_call: .
clone_size: .
cdr3_aa: CASSSGPSGQFF
cdr3_nt: TGTGCCAGCAGCTCAGGCCCGTCGGGGCAGTTCTTC

j_call: TRBJ2-2
v_call: TRBV7-7
d_call: .
clone_size: .
cdr3_aa: CASSLATANTGELFF
cdr3_nt: TGTGCTAGCAGCTTAGCGACGGCGAACACCGGGGAGCTGTTTTTT

j_call: TRBJ2-1
v_call: TRBV19
d_call: .
clone_size: .
cdr3_aa: CASSIQGYNEQFF
cdr3_nt: TGTGCCAGTAGTATACAGGGATATAATGAGCAGTTCTTC

j_call: TRBJ2-1
v_call: TRBV27
d_call: .
clone_size: .
cdr3_aa: CASWGLLAENEQFF
cdr3_nt: TGTGCCTCCTGGGGGTTGCTAGCTGAGAATGAGCAGTTCTTC

j_call: TRBJ1-3
v_call: TRBV19
d_call: .
clone_size: .
cdr3_aa: CASSTEQGGSGNTIYF
cdr3_nt: TGTGCCAGTAGTACCGAACAGGGCGGCTCTGGAAACACCATATATTTT